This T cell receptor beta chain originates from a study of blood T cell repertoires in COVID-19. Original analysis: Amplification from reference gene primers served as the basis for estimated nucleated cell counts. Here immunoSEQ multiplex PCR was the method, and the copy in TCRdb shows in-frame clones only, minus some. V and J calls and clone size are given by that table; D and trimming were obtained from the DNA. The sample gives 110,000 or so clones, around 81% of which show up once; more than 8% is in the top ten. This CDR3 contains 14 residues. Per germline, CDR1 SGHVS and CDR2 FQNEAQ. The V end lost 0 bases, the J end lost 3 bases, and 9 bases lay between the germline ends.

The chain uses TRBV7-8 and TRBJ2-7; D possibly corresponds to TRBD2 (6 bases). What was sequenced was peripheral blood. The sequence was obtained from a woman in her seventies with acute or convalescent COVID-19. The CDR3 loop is CASSLAGGIYEQYF. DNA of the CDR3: TGTGCCAGCAGCTTAGCGGGAGGTATCTACGAGCAGTACTTC.